Reported below is one TCR beta chain. Its antigen is still unknown. For each CDR3 protein, TCRdb gives one entry from its re-call of the 5' RACE reads, without DNA. The specimen's table records 200,000 to 300,000 distinct CDR3 sequences. CDR3 length: 18 amino acids. The data are from a study of T cells expressing NK-cell markers. Across the whole study: Each TCR beta repertoire originated in sorted T cells that were CD3+CD56+NKG2C+, CD3+CD56+NKG2C- or CD3+CD56-NKG2C+.

Study-level points and caveats: Whether expanded NKG2C+ T cell clones recognized HCMV stayed uncertain. Dominant NKG2C+ clonotypes were found to form roughly 1.0-7.0% of CD8+ T cells in six donors. There were a few donors in whom these clonotypes also led the CD3+CD56-NKG2C+ fraction.

The sequenced material came from blood T cells: a sorted CD56 or NKG2C T cell subset, CD4+ or CD8+ T cells, or bulk PBMC T cells (not recorded which). The source of this sequence is a man aged 18 to 29 in good health. This chain connects TRBV12-3 or TRBV12-4 to TRBJ2-2; absent DNA, TCRdb's TRBD2 call cannot be checked. CDR3 in amino acids: CASSYPGTSGMNTGELFF.